This T cell receptor beta chain is drawn from a study of T cells in Graves' hyperthyroidism and ophthalmopathy. Study-wide context: It was at initial diagnosis, before any treatment, that peripheral blood was collected.

The CDR3 regions of TCR beta were amplified from RNA transcripts. The HTBI set primed first-round TCR CDR3 RT-PCR. MiXCR was run by TCRdb on the multiplex PCR reads, yielding one entry per CDR3 protein. The profile shows fewer than 250,000 distinct CDR3 sequences, about 15% of them singletons. In germline, CDR1 is MDHEN, CDR2 SYDVKM. V was cut by 1 base and J by 2 bases, with 17 bases left in between. There are 18 residues in the CDR3. Study conclusions and caveats: Stable hyperthyroidism was told apart from ophthalmopathy by a model built on 13 V-J features.

Concerning this clonotype: Its antigen is not known.

Thyroid ultrasound, orbital computed tomography, clinical symptoms, and serum thyroxine and TRAb underpinned diagnoses. Fresh peripheral blood, 10 ml, was the source of the PBMCs. The rearrangement joins TRBV28 to TRBJ2-2; TRBD2 is a possible D gene (5 bases). This receptor was obtained from a man aged 45-60 years with Graves' hyperthyroidism. Input material: blood. CDR3 sequence reads: CASSLLDFSDQNTGELFF. DNA of the CDR3: TGTGCCAGCAGTTTATTGGACTTCTCCGATCAAAACACCGGGGAGCTGTTTTTT.